The present entry profiles one T cell receptor (beta chain) with its context. The antigen is undetermined. Sequenced by immunoSEQ multiplex PCR; TCRdb stores in-frame clones only, minus some. This table has around 70,000 clones, 85% appearing once. This record belongs to a study of OX40 agonist ivuxolimab in advanced cancers. Study background: Six ivuxolimab dose levels, 0.01 to 10 mg/kg, were given intravenously every 2 weeks.

This CDR3 has 20 residues. Study-wide results and limits: Mean expanded clone counts were higher in CD8+ than CD4+ T cells. What antigens the expanded peripheral T cells recognized was never established.

The source material was CD4+ or CD8+ T cells sorted from blood, sampled in a trial of the OX40 agonist ivuxolimab. This clonotype was sampled from an adult with an advanced solid tumor such as melanoma, head and neck, liver or kidney cancer. The V and J genes are TRBV21-1 and TRBJ2-7. TRBV21-1 is a pseudogene segment. As DNA, the CDR3 is TGTGCCAGCAGCATACAAACCGGACCCCGTGTGGCGTGTTCCTCCTACGAGCAGTACGTC. Translation gives CASSIQTGPRVACSSYEQYV.